This TCR beta chain was sequenced for a study of OX40 agonist ivuxolimab in advanced cancers. From germline, CDR1 is SGHDN and CDR2 FVKESK. The CDR3 runs 13 residues. The V and J ends lost 1 base and 5 bases respectively, with 6 bases between them. Clones were read by immunoSEQ multiplex PCR, and TCRdb kept only the in-frame ones, dropping some. This table has over 30,000 clones, 88% appearing once. The chain links TRBV14 to TRBJ2-1; D remains unclear. The TCR comes from an adult with an advanced solid tumor such as melanoma, head and neck, liver or kidney cancer. The sequenced sample was CD4+ or CD8+ T cells sorted from blood, obtained in a trial of the OX40 agonist ivuxolimab. CDR3 nucleotides: TGTGCCAGCAGCCAAGGCTACGACAATGAGCAGTTCTTC. Translating gives CASSQGYDNEQFF.